These 11 T cell receptor beta chains originate from one sample sequenced in a study of blood T cells in healthy people across ages. Primers used in a second PCR of roughly 7 to 11 cycles were a sample-barcoded 5' primer and a J-beta primer mix. Using its own MiXCR run on the 5' RACE reads, TCRdb lists one record per CDR3 protein. The repertoire has about 290,000 distinct CDR3 sequences, less than 30% of them found once; the top ten carry approximately 29%. Material for sequencing was blood. The receptors here all came from an older woman in good health.

Concerning this clonotype: The conserved final phenylalanine or tryptophan is absent from the CDR3, which likely points to a read error. The genes are TRBV6-1 and TRBJ2-3; no reliable D call. The germline V gene has CDR1 MNHNS and CDR2 SASEGT. The CDR3 contains 14 residues. Here the CDR3 reads CVSSEGQAFSTQYL. In nucleotides, the CDR3 is TGTGTCAGCAGTGAAGGTCAGGCTTTCAGTACGCAGTATTTA.

This clonotype was observed a few times. The chain recombines TRBV2 with TRBJ1-5; no firm D call. This CDR3 has 14 residues. Germline values: CDR1 SNHLY, CDR2 FYNNEI. Trimming took off 2 bases at V and 7 bases at J, with 12 bases between the two ends. CDR3 protein: CASSELGGYQPQHF. CDR3 sequence (DNA): TGTGCCAGCAGTGAATTGGGAGGGTACCAGCCCCAGCATTTT.

About this clonotype: This may arise from a read error, as a much more abundant clone is one base away. V usage is TRBV10-3 and J usage is TRBJ2-1, with 9 positions matching TRBD1. The CDR3 length is 17 residues. Germline CDR1 reads ENHRY; CDR2 reads SYGVKD. CDR3 DNA sequence: TGTGCCATCAGTGAAGACAGGGGGATTAGCTCCTGCAATGAGCAGTTCTTC. Its translation: CAISEDRGISSCNEQFF.

The J gene is TRBJ2-1, the V gene TRBV7-9; no clear D. V gave up 1 base and J gave up 0 bases, with 7 bases separating them. This CDR3 has 15 residues. Per germline, CDR1 SEHNR and CDR2 FQNEAQ (reference sequence). In DNA form, the CDR3 reads TGTGCCAGCAGCTTAGAGGTGAGCTCCTACAATGAGCAGTTCTTC. Translating it yields CASSLEVSSYNEQFF.

The chain carries TRBV20-1 and TRBJ2-3; the D is unclear. The germline V and J ends were trimmed by 3 bases and 0 bases, with 16 bases remaining between them. Germline V CDR1 and CDR2: DFQATT, SNEGSKA (reference sequence). This CDR3 contains 16 residues. The CDR3 spells CSARSPPWASTDTQYF. The DNA of the CDR3 is TGCAGTGCTAGGTCTCCCCCGTGGGCTAGCACAGATACGCAGTATTTT.

This clonotype appeared once. This chain uses TRBV4-3 with TRBJ1-1, with D tentatively TRBD1 (5 bases). The CDR3 contains 16 residues. CDR1 LGHNA and CDR2 YSLEER come from the germline V gene. V lost 1 base, J lost 3 bases, and 15 bases lay in between. The CDR3 coding sequence is TGCGCCAGCAGCCAAGGTGGGGCCTTAGGGGACACTGAAGCTTTCTTT. It translates to CASSQGGALGDTEAFF.

This clonotype was found a few times. The chain carries TRBV7-2 and TRBJ1-6; D is ambiguous. The germline V gene has CDR1 SGHTA and CDR2 FQGNSA. V was pared by 4 bases and J by 2 bases, with 15 bases between. CDR3 length equals 17 residues. The CDR3 spells CASSSMGATTYNSPLHF. The CDR3 DNA reads TGTGCCAGCAGCTCTATGGGTGCCACTACCTATAATTCACCCCTCCACTTT.

This clonotype was seen only a few times. The gene calls are TRBV27 and TRBJ2-4; 10 bases map to TRBD1. Looked up from germline, CDR1 is MNHEY and CDR2 is SMNVEV (reference sequence). The CDR3 covers 16 residues. The J segment lost 1 base and the V segment lost 4 bases, leaving 4 bases of the junction unmatched. In DNA form, the CDR3 reads TGTGCCAGCAGTTGGACAGGGGGAGGTGCCAAAAACATTCAGTACTTC. This encodes CASSWTGGGAKNIQYF.

The chain joins TRBV5-6 to TRBJ2-5; the match to TRBD2 covers 8 bases. Matching the DNA end better, TRBJ2-1 makes the J call doubtful. Germline CDR1 SGHDT, CDR2 YYEEEE. The CDR3 is 13 residues long. The CDR3 is CASSFRGRNEQFF. The DNA for the CDR3 is TGTGCCAGCAGCTTTCGCGGGAGGAATGAGCAGTTCTTC.

About this clonotype itself: The junction departs from the called germline gene at one end, perhaps through a read error. The rearrangement links TRBV7-3 to TRBJ1-1; 9 nucleotides line up with TRBD1. The CDR3 totals 15 residues. From germline, CDR1 is SGHTA and CDR2 FQGTGA. DNA of the CDR3: TGTGCCAGCGGCTTAAGGACAGGGGCAAACACTGAAGCTTTCTTT. Its protein product is CASGLRTGANTEAFF.

This clonotype has a count of ten or more. This chain links TRBV7-3 with TRBJ1-1; D remains unclear. Germline V CDR1 and CDR2: SGHTA, FQGTGA. The CDR3 sequence is 12 residues long. The V end lost 0 bases, the J end lost 7 bases, and 6 bases lay between the germline ends. Written as DNA, the CDR3 is TGTGCCAGCAGCTTAACCGGCGGTGAAGCTTTCTTT. This translates into CASSLTGGEAFF. The whole variable domain, remainder taken from reference TRBV7-3 and TRBJ1-1, is GAGVSQTPSNKVTEKGKYVELRCDPISGHTALYWYRQSLGQGPEFLIYFQGTGAADDSGLPNDRFFAVRPEGSVSTLKIQRTERGDSAVYLCASSLTGGEAFFGQGTRLTVV.